These T cell receptor beta chains were read from a single sample in a study of identical twins. Using its own MiXCR run on the 5' RACE reads, TCRdb lists one record per CDR3 protein. The table lists 430,000 or so distinct CDR3 sequences, 20% to 25% of them singletons. Separately, the same data were catalogued under a study of T cells expressing NK-cell markers.

Sequenced: CD4+ T cells sorted from blood. All receptors derive from a woman in her late teens or twenties in good health. Each CDR3 is given with its conserved first and last residue. A D gene is named only where the DNA matches it firmly. Rows may omit the clone size; those that give it use once, few, many or a size class.

D	J	size	V	DNA	CDR3
-	TRBJ1-1	-	TRBV5-1	TGCGCCAGCAGCTGGGGGTCAGACACTGAAGCTTTCTTT	CASSWGSDTEAFF
-	TRBJ2-7	-	TRBV15	TGTGCCACCAGCAGAGGATCTAGCGACAACTACGAGCAGTACTTC	CATSRGSSDNYEQYF
-	TRBJ2-7	-	TRBV3-1	TGTGCCAGCAGCCAGTTAGGGACCTACGAGCAGTACTTC	CASSQLGTYEQYF
TRBD1	TRBJ2-7	few	TRBV5-1	TGCGCCAGCAGCCGGGACAGGGTTGACGAGCAGTACTTC	CASSRDRVDEQYF
TRBD1	TRBJ2-7	many	TRBV5-5	TGTGCCAGCAGCTTGGGGGGACAGGGGGGCGAGCAGTACTTC	CASSLGGQGGEQYF
-	TRBJ1-1	-	TRBV14	TGTGCCAGCAGCCTCTTACCCGACAGCCCTGAAGCTTTCTTT	CASSLLPDSPEAFF
TRBD2	TRBJ2-1	few	TRBV5-1	TGCGCCAGCAGCCGGATCGCTGGACTAGCGGGAGGCGGGGGGCAGTTCTTC	CASSRIAGLAGGGGQFF
-	TRBJ2-6	-	TRBV15	TGTGCCACCAGCAGAGATCTGATTGGAGCCTCTGGGGCCAACGTCCTGACTTTC	CATSRDLIGASGANVLTF
-	TRBJ1-3	-	TRBV5-1	TGCGCCAGCAGCATGGGTGGCGCGGACACCATATATTTT	CASSMGGADTIYF
-	TRBJ2-7	-	TRBV18	TGTGCCAGCTCACCAAGTGGGAACGAGCAGTACTTC	CASSPSGNEQYF
-	TRBJ2-6	-	TRBV6-5	TGTGCCAGCAGTTACCCCCGGGCAGGTGGGGCCAACGTCCTGACTTTC	CASSYPRAGGANVLTF
-	TRBJ2-2	-	TRBV11-3	TGTGCCAGCAGCGCCGGGCCGAACACCGGGGAGCTGTTTTTT	CASSAGPNTGELFF
-	TRBJ2-7	few	TRBV20-1	TGCAGTGCTAGAGGGACTGGGTCCTACGAGCAGTACTTC	CSARGTGSYEQYF
-	TRBJ2-7	few	TRBV29-1	TGCAGCGTTACCCCCTTTCCGGGTATCCCCTACGAGCAGTACTTC	CSVTPFPGIPYEQYF
-	TRBJ2-7	-	TRBV5-5	TGTGCCAGCAGCTTGGAGGCTAGCTCCGAGCAGTACTTC	CASSLEASSEQYF
-	TRBJ1-2	few	TRBV5-1	TGCGCCAGCAGCCAGACAGGAGAACATGGCTACACCTTC	CASSQTGEHGYTF
TRBD1	TRBJ1-6	few	TRBV6-1	TGTGCCAGCAGACTTGGACAGGGTGGTTCCTATAATTCACCCCTCCACTTT	CASRLGQGGSYNSPLHF
TRBD1	TRBJ1-2	-	TRBV10-2	TGCGCCAGCAGCGCGACAGGGGGCTCTCCTGGCTACACCTTC	CASSATGGSPGYTF
TRBD2	TRBJ2-1	-	TRBV6-1	TGTGCCAGCAGCCGCCGGACTAGCGGGAACAATGAGCAGTTCTTC	CASSRRTSGNNEQFF
-	TRBJ1-4	-	TRBV6-5	TGTGCCAGCAGTTACTCACGGAACACGGTTTATGAAAAACTGTTTTTT	CASSYSRNTVYEKLFF
-	TRBJ2-3	-	TRBV9	TGTGCCAGCAGGGAGGGGGGAGGCAACAACCAGGGTACGCAGTATTTT	CASREGGGNNQGTQYF
TRBD2	TRBJ2-1	once	TRBV6-2/TRBV6-3	TGTGCCAGCATCCGGACTAGCGGGAGTGCAAATGAGCAGTTCTTC	CASIRTSGSANEQFF
-	TRBJ1-2	-	TRBV5-1	TGCGCCAGCAGCTTGGGTGCCGGGGGTACGGTCTATGGCTACACCTTC	CASSLGAGGTVYGYTF
-	TRBJ1-5	few	TRBV10-3	TGTGCCATCAGTGTGTCAGGGGATCAGCCCCAGCATTTT	CAISVSGDQPQHF
TRBD2	TRBJ2-2	-	TRBV5-1	TGCGCCAGCAAGTCTAGCGGGAGGAGCTGGGGCGGGGAGCTGTTTTTT	CASKSSGRSWGGELFF
TRBD1	TRBJ2-1	-	TRBV7-9	TGTGCCAGCAGCTTGGGCATGTCGAGGGGGCGCGAGCAGTTCTTC	CASSLGMSRGREQFF
TRBD1	TRBJ2-7	-	TRBV2	TGTGCCAGCAGTGCACAGACAGGGGGCTACTACGAGCAGTACTTC	CASSAQTGGYYEQYF
-	TRBJ1-1	-	TRBV11-2	TGTGCCAGCAGCCGAATACAGGGACGAAACACTGAAGCTTTCTTT	CASSRIQGRNTEAFF
TRBD2	TRBJ2-1	few	TRBV6-5	TGTGCCAGCAGTTACGGCGGGAGGATATACAATGAGCAGTTCTTC	CASSYGGRIYNEQFF
-	TRBJ1-1	-	TRBV10-3	TGTGCCACCTCGGACAGCCCGAACACTGAAGCTTTCTTT	CATSDSPNTEAFF
TRBD2	TRBJ2-3	-	TRBV7-9	TGTGCCAGCAGCAAAGGACTAGCACCACAGGGTACGCAGTATTTT	CASSKGLAPQGTQYF
TRBD1	TRBJ2-2	-	TRBV20-1	TGCAGTGCTAGAGATCATTGGGGGACAGAAAACACCGGGGAGCTGTTTTTT	CSARDHWGTENTGELFF
TRBD2	TRBJ2-3	few	TRBV7-9	TGTGCCAGCAGCTTACGGTCAGCGGGGGACACAGATACGCAGTATTTT	CASSLRSAGDTDTQYF
-	TRBJ1-4	-	TRBV10-3	TGTGCCATCAGTGATTCCAGGCTTAATGAAAAACTGTTTTTT	CAISDSRLNEKLFF
-	TRBJ1-6	-	TRBV20-1	TGCAGTGCTAGGGGATCTGGGTCACCCCTCCACTTT	CSARGSGSPLHF
TRBD2	TRBJ2-2	many	TRBV12-3/TRBV12-4	TGTGCCAGCAGTCAGAAGACTAGCGGGAACACCGGGGAGCTGTTTTTT	CASSQKTSGNTGELFF
-	TRBJ2-2	few	TRBV6-1	TGTGCCAGCAGTGAAGCGCGGGGGCTCACCGGGGAGCTGTTTTTT	CASSEARGLTGELFF
TRBD1	TRBJ2-3	few	TRBV25-1	TGTGCCAGCACCCAACCGGGACAGGGTAGTTATACGCAGTATTTT	CASTQPGQGSYTQYF
TRBD2	TRBJ2-1	-	TRBV5-1	TGCGCCAGCAGCAAGGGACTAGCGGGGGGCATCAATGAGCAGTTCTTC	CASSKGLAGGINEQFF
TRBD1	TRBJ1-2	-	TRBV5-1	TGCGCCAGCAGCTTGGCAGGGGGGAGAGGCTACACCTTC	CASSLAGGRGYTF
-	TRBJ2-1	-	TRBV15	TGTGCCACCAGCAGAGGGCCGGGGGGCCTTAATGAGCAGTTCTTC	CATSRGPGGLNEQFF
-	TRBJ2-2	-	TRBV18	TGTGCCAGCTCAAAGGCTATTCAACAAAACACCGGGGAGCTGTTTTTT	CASSKAIQQNTGELFF
-	TRBJ2-1	-	TRBV12-3/TRBV12-4	TGTGCCAGCAGAGAGAGGTCAGCGTACAATGAGCAGTTCTTC	CASRERSAYNEQFF
-	TRBJ1-6	-	TRBV11-3	TGTGCCAGCAGGCTAGAAGTGGGTCCCCTCCACTTT	CASRLEVGPLHF
-	TRBJ2-3	-	TRBV10-3	TGTGCCATCGGAGGCTACGATCGCACAGATACGCAGTATTTT	CAIGGYDRTDTQYF
-	TRBJ1-2	-	TRBV20-1	TGCAGTGCTAGACAGGGGCATGGCTACACCTTC	CSARQGHGYTF
TRBD2	TRBJ2-3	few	TRBV11-2	TGTGCCAGCAGCTCCCGACTCGGACTAGCGGGGGACACAGATACGCAGTATTTT	CASSSRLGLAGDTDTQYF
-	TRBJ2-6	many	TRBV20-1	TGCAGTGCTAGAATGGCCGGGGCCAACGTCCTGACTTTC	CSARMAGANVLTF
TRBD2	TRBJ2-7	few	TRBV5-4	TGTGCCAGCAGCAAGACTAGCGGGAGCTCCTACGAGCAGTACTTC	CASSKTSGSSYEQYF
-	TRBJ2-2	few	TRBV10-3	TGTGCCATCGGGAACACCGGGGAGCTGTTTTTT	CAIGNTGELFF
-	TRBJ2-1	-	TRBV20-1	TGCAGTGCTAGACGACTAGTGAATGAGCAGTTCTTC	CSARRLVNEQFF
-	TRBJ1-1	-	TRBV12-3/TRBV12-4	TGTGCCACTGGTTATGGCACTGAAGCTTTCTTT	CATGYGTEAFF